This record covers a single TCR beta chain. As yet, its antigen is unknown. Naivety among CD8 cells was defined by CD45RO negativity and positive CCR7 selection, thereby excluding terminally differentiated effector memory CD45RA+ cells. This entry comes from a study of shared clonotypes between healthy human individuals. General observations from the study: Across subsets, estimated richness was generally greater for naive than for memory populations.

Per the germline V gene, CDR1 is SGHDN and CDR2 is FVKESK. The CDR3 is made up of 16 amino acids. The ends were cut back, 0 bases at V and 5 bases at J, with 16 bases in the middle. The genomic DNA of each subset was split evenly across several immunoSEQ plates. Per the original methods: ImmunoSEQ yielded junction-only sequences lacking quality scores, so filtering differed. Some clones are missing from TCRdb's copy, which holds only in-frame ones; the method was immunoSEQ multiplex PCR. V and J calls and clone size are copied from that table; D and trimming were computed from the DNA. This table has around 1.9 million clones, just over 90% appearing once.

The TCR originated in a man aged 18-30 years in good health. Some clones in this sample may be carry-over from other donors' samples. Sequencing was performed on naive CD8+ T cells from PBMCs. The rearrangement joins TRBV14 to TRBJ2-5; D gene unclear. The CDR3 DNA is TGTGCCAGCAGCCAAGAATTTTTAGTTGGGTTGGAGACCCAGTACTTC. Translating it yields CASSQEFLVGLETQYF.